The rows below give T cell receptor beta chains drawn from one sample of a study of blood T cell repertoires in COVID-19. Measured with immunoSEQ multiplex PCR; TCRdb has only the in-frame clones, and not every one. The sample holds 430,000 or so clones; 70% to 90% are singletons and the top ten take 1.4%. The sequencing sample was made of PBMCs or T cells enriched from blood (not recorded which). The receptors originated from a woman younger than 35 who had been exposed to COVID-19. Each CDR3 is given with its conserved first and last residue.

>TRBJ2-3|TRBV6-5
CASSYSSRGATDTQYF
>TRBJ1-5|TRBV19
CASSIVTGQGDAGNQPQHF
>TRBJ1-1|TRBV30
CARKGQGTTEAFF
>TRBJ1-5|TRBV4-1
CASSQPRQDQPQHF
>TRBJ1-6|TRBV27
CASSFDRGNSPLHF
>TRBJ2-3|TRBV30
CAWSALAGRTDTQYF
>TRBJ2-3|TRBV4-1
CASSQDRLGLAGGPVLTDTQYF
>TRBJ2-7|TRBV7-2
CASSLTSGRLRYEQYF
>TRBJ2-2|TRBV7-2
CASSRGSGNTGELFF
>TRBJ2-1|TRBV29-1
CSVTQGLAVSYNEQFF
>TRBJ1-1|TRBV4-1
CASSHFDNMNTEAFF
>TRBJ2-7|TRBV4-1
CASSQGTGGLTYEQYF
>TRBJ1-1|TRBV2
CASSEVGPEAFF
>TRBJ2-3|TRBV14
CASSQEAGITDTQYF
>TRBJ1-2|TRBV9
CASSVGGLSYGYTF
>TRBJ1-2|TRBV5-4
CASSLASAARVIGYTF
>TRBJ1-1|TRBV30
CAWSVQNLGEAFF
>TRBJ1-1|TRBV27
CASSSHRGRGSTEAFF
>TRBJ2-3|TRBV28
CAACGADTDTQYF
>TRBJ2-2|TRBV6-4
CASSEQGTGNGELFF
>TRBJ2-7|TRBV3-1/TRBV3-2
CASSPSGARQYEQYF
>TRBJ1-5|TRBV7-8
CASHPVSSNQPQHF
>TRBJ2-7|TRBV19
CASSIKLAGELEQYF
>TRBJ2-1|TRBV4-2
CASSQVGLAGGTYNEQFF
>TRBJ2-1|TRBV27
CASSLAGGPNGEQFF
>TRBJ1-4|TRBV19
CASSLSYDPGEKLFF
>TRBJ2-3|TRBV9
CASSPGTDSTDTQYF
>TRBJ2-3|TRBV27
CASSPFLAGGLTDTQYF
>TRBJ2-7|TRBV6-6
CASSYVVGGTYEQYF
>TRBJ1-1|TRBV7-6
CASTRTSNGNTEAFF
>TRBJ2-2|TRBV21-1
CASMDQGPDGELFF
>TRBJ2-5|TRBV24-1
CATSGLTGGETQYF
>TRBJ1-1|TRBV7-2
CASSYRQPYTEAFF
>TRBJ1-5|TRBV5-6
CASSQGLGVKPQHF
>TRBJ1-2|TRBV13
CASSLFPGRGIGVGGYTF
>TRBJ2-3|TRBV11-1
CASSLVAGEGDTQYF
>TRBJ2-3|TRBV2
CASSGTTQRTDTQYF
>TRBJ1-1|TRBV11-2
CASSVGIEAFF
>TRBJ2-7|TRBV27
CASSLTSSYEQYF